The 21 T cell receptor beta chains in this list originate from one sample, sequenced in a study of OX40 agonist ivuxolimab in advanced cancers. Produced via immunoSEQ multiplex PCR; TCRdb's table is partial and in-frame only. There are some 47,000 clones in the sample; roughly 78% occur only once, and under 2% lies in the top ten. The sequenced sample was CD4+ or CD8+ T cells sorted from blood, obtained in a trial of the OX40 agonist ivuxolimab. The receptors originated from an adult with an advanced solid tumor such as melanoma, head and neck, liver or kidney cancer.

There are a few counts of this clone. The V gene is TRBV5-1, the J gene TRBJ1-5; a possible D gene is TRBD1 (5 bases). The CDR3 contains 15 residues. The ends were cut back, 0 bases at V and 1 base at J, with 8 bases in the middle. The V gene's germline CDR1 is SGHRS and CDR2 YFSETQ. The CDR3 DNA follows: TGCGCCAGCAGCTTGGTTGCAGGGAGCAATCAGCCCCAGCATTTT. Residues: CASSLVAGSNQPQHF. Drawing the rest from reference TRBV5-1 and TRBJ1-5, the complete variable domain is KAGVTQTPRYLIKTRGQQVTLSCSPISGHRSVSWYQQTPGQGLQFLFEYFSETQRNKGNFPGRFSGRQFSNSRSEMNVSTLELGDSALYLCASSLVAGSNQPQHFGDGTRLSIL.

This chain links TRBV5-4 with TRBJ2-7; a weak D match, TRBD2 (5 bases). V lost 1 base to trimming and J lost 0 bases, with 14 bases between them. Germline V gene lookup returns CDR1 SGHNT and CDR2 YYREEE (reference sequence). The CDR3 is made up of 16 amino acids. The CDR3 protein is CASSLPPGNPSYEQYF. The CDR3 DNA follows: TGTGCCAGCAGCTTGCCCCCCGGGAACCCCTCCTACGAGCAGTACTTC.

This chain joins TRBV5-1 and TRBJ2-3, with 11 bases matching TRBD2. CDR1 and CDR2 (germline): SGHRS, YFSETQ. CDR3 length: 15 amino acids. V lost 5 bases, J lost 0 bases, and 2 bases stayed unmatched. The CDR3 DNA reads as TGCGCCAGCAGGGGGACTAGCGGTAGCACAGATACGCAGTATTTT. It is translated as CASRGTSGSTDTQYF.

As for this clone: Other DNA sequences in this sample translate to the same CDR3. The genes are TRBV7-9 and TRBJ2-1, with TRBD1 matching 9 bases. The CDR3 has 15 amino acids. V shed 6 bases, J shed 6 bases, and the junction held 9 bases outside the gene matches. CDR1 and CDR2 from the germline V gene are SEHNR and FQNEAQ (reference sequence). The CDR3 DNA sequence: TGTGCCAGCAGTCGGGGACAGGGAGATGTCAATGAGCAGTTCTTC. The encoded protein is CASSRGQGDVNEQFF.

The chain is built from TRBV9 and TRBJ2-5, with 10 bases identical to TRBD2. Germline assignment: CDR1 SGDLS and CDR2 YYNGEE. This CDR3 contains 15 residues. Germline trimming cut 1 base from V and 9 bases from J; bases unmatched to any gene: 9. For the CDR3, the DNA is TGTGCCAGCAGCGTATGGGCTAGCGGGAGCCTGCCCCAGTACTTC. This translates into CASSVWASGSLPQYF. The full variable domain, rest sourced from reference TRBV9 and TRBJ2-5, is DSGVTQTPKHLITATGQRVTLRCSPRSGDLSVYWYQQSLDQGLQFLIQYYNGEERAKGNILERFSAQQFPDLHSELNLSSLELGDSALYFCASSVWASGSLPQYFGPGTRLLVL.

The chain links TRBV7-8 to TRBJ1-2, with 9 bases fitting TRBD1. The CDR3 has 15 amino acids. Germline V lookup: CDR1 SGHVS, CDR2 FQNEAQ. The trim removed 5 bases at V and 4 bases at J, leaving 8 bases unmatched. CDR3 region: CASSTNRGRAYGYTF. Here the CDR3 DNA reads TGTGCCAGCAGCACGAACAGGGGGCGCGCCTATGGCTACACCTTC.

The chain recombines TRBV5-8 with TRBJ2-1; 8 bases are a match to TRBD2. J was trimmed by 12 bases and V by 6 bases; bases with no gene match: 8. Germline CDR1 reads SGHTS; CDR2 reads YDEGEE. The length of the CDR3 is 12 residues. The CDR3 is CASTPGGKRQFF. The DNA of the CDR3 is TGTGCCAGCACCCCGGGGGGGAAACGGCAGTTCTTC.

The genes are TRBV19 and TRBJ1-2; D is unresolved. The CDR3 consists of 15 residues. The V gene lost 3 bases and the J gene lost 0 bases, with 11 bases spanning the gap. CDR1 is LNHDA and CDR2 is SQIVND in the germline V gene (reference sequence). The CDR3 region has the DNA TGTGCCAGTAGTATGAACCTGAGGACTAACTATGGCTACACCTTC. It specifies CASSMNLRTNYGYTF.

The chain is built from TRBV19 and TRBJ1-5; D not certain. The germline gives CDR1 LNHDA, CDR2 SQIVND (reference sequence). Trimming removed 4 bases at V and 0 bases at J, with 10 bases between. This CDR3 is built from 15 residues. The CDR3 bases are TGTGCCAGTAGTAAACAGAGATATAGCAATCAGCCCCAGCATTTT. Translating it yields CASSKQRYSNQPQHF.

CDR3 DNA: TGTGCCAGCAGCCAGGGGGCAATTGAAAAACTGTTTTTT. Encoded protein: CASSQGAIEKLFF. V and J are TRBV14 and TRBJ1-4, with D possibly TRBD1 on 6 matching bases. Trimming stripped 3 bases from V and 7 bases from J, with 9 bases between. The CDR3 has 13 residues. The V gene's germline CDR1 is SGHDN and CDR2 FVKESK.

This sequence joins TRBV18 and TRBJ1-1; 7 bases map to TRBD1. The CDR3 spans 14 residues. CDR1 is KGHSH, CDR2 LQKENI, per germline. The trim removed 0 bases at V and 7 bases at J, leaving 5 bases unmatched. The CDR3 spells CASSPPTGVDEAFF. CDR3 nucleotide sequence: TGTGCCAGCTCACCACCAACAGGGGTGGATGAAGCTTTCTTT. The variable domain in full, with the rest retrieved from reference TRBV18 and TRBJ1-1, is NAGVMQNPRHLVRRRGQEARLRCSPMKGHSHVYWYRQLPEEGLKFMVYLQKENIIDESGMPKERFSAEFPKEGPSILRIQQVVRGDSAAYFCASSPPTGVDEAFFGQGTRLTVV.

CDR3 in amino acids: CASSFRPRGSDTQYF. The CDR3 coding sequence is TGTGCCAGCAGCTTTAGACCCCGAGGGTCGGATACGCAGTATTTT. The gene calls are TRBV7-2 and TRBJ2-3, with D possibly being TRBD2 (5 bases). V was cut by 3 bases and J by 6 bases, with 16 bases left in between. The CDR3 runs to 15 residues. The germline V gene encodes CDR1 SGHTA and CDR2 FQGNSA. Full variable domain (missing parts from reference TRBV7-2 and TRBJ2-3): GAGVSQSPSNKVTEKGKDVELRCDPISGHTALYWYRQSLGQGLEFLIYFQGNSAPDKSGLPSDRFSAERTGGSVSTLTIQRTQQEDSAVYLCASSFRPRGSDTQYFGPGTRLTVL.

This chain uses TRBV7-7 with TRBJ2-3; D gene ambiguous. Trimming removed 5 bases from V and 0 bases from J, with 12 bases in between. The CDR3 sequence is 15 residues long. The V gene's germline CDR1 is SSHAT and CDR2 FNYEAQ (reference sequence). The CDR3 spells CASSPLIASTDTQYF. In nucleotides, the CDR3 is TGTGCCAGCAGCCCCCTTATAGCAAGCACAGATACGCAGTATTTT.

This clone was recorded once. The chain uses TRBV28 and TRBJ1-2; possibly TRBD1 for D (5 bases). The germline V gene encodes CDR1 MDHEN and CDR2 SYDVKM. Trimming cost V 10 bases and J 8 bases, with 17 bases left between them. CDR3 size: 12 residues. DNA of the CDR3: TGTGCCACCAGCGACAGCAGATTCGGCTACACCTTC. It encodes CATSDSRFGYTF.

V is TRBV19 and J is TRBJ1-1; the D gene is possibly TRBD1 (5 bases). The CDR3 is 13 amino acids. Germline CDR1 and CDR2: LNHDA and SQIVND (reference sequence). Trimming cost V 4 bases and J 5 bases, with 11 bases left between them. CDR3 residues: CASSTTAGTEAFF. CDR3 DNA: TGTGCCAGTAGTACGACAGCGGGGACTGAAGCTTTCTTT.

The gene calls are TRBV30 and TRBJ1-4; tentative D call: TRBD1 (6 bases). V lost 7 bases and J lost 11, with 17 bases in between. Per the germline V gene, CDR1 is GTSNPN and CDR2 is SVGIG (reference sequence). This CDR3 is built from 12 residues. Here the CDR3 reads CASQGASLKLFF. DNA of the CDR3: TGTGCCTCACAGGGTGCTTCTTTGAAACTGTTTTTT.

The chain combines TRBV7-2 with TRBJ1-2; D gene uncertain. V lost 5 bases to trimming and J lost 6 bases, with 16 bases between them. The germline CDR1 and CDR2 sequences are SGHTA and FQGNSA. The CDR3 consists of 14 residues. CDR3 sequence reads: CASSPYDIGDGYTF. For the CDR3, the DNA is TGTGCCAGCAGCCCGTACGACATTGGAGATGGCTACACCTTC.

The chain recombines TRBV7-6 with TRBJ2-3, with 10 positions matching TRBD1. Germline V gives CDR1 SGHVS, CDR2 FNYEAQ. This CDR3 comprises 18 residues. V was clipped by 5 bases and J by 1 base; unmatched bases: 12. CDR3 sequence reads: CASSRETGGPWGTDTQYF. CDR3 nucleotide sequence: TGTGCCAGCAGCCGGGAGACAGGGGGCCCTTGGGGCACAGATACGCAGTATTTT.

This clone is deemed medium-sized (0.01 to 0.1%). This chain joins TRBV7-6 and TRBJ2-2, with 8 nucleotides matching TRBD1. Germline V gene sequence: CDR1 SGHVS, CDR2 FNYEAQ. This CDR3 spans 15 amino acids. Trimming cost V 5 bases and J 0 bases; bases outside gene matches: 2. The CDR3 DNA sequence: TGTGCCAGCAGCCAGGGACAGGCGAACACCGGGGAGCTGTTTTTT. Protein sequence: CASSQGQANTGELFF.

This clone was detected only once. J is TRBJ2-5 and V is TRBV2, with a weak D call TRBD1 (6 bases). CDR3 length: 14 residues. The V gene lost 2 bases and the J gene lost 5 bases, with 12 bases spanning the gap. The germline gives CDR1 SNHLY, CDR2 FYNNEI. CDR3 bases: TGTGCCAGCAGTGAAAGGGGGTCTCTGGAGACCCAGTACTTC. Translating it yields CASSERGSLETQYF. Looking up the rest from reference TRBV2 and TRBJ2-5 gives the full variable domain: EPEVTQTPSHQVTQMGQEVILRCVPISNHLYFYWYRQILGQKVEFLVSFYNNEISEKSEIFDDQFSVERPDGSNFTLKIRSTKLEDSAMYFCASSERGSLETQYFGPGTRLLVL.

The J gene is TRBJ2-3, the V gene TRBV11-2; TRBD2 matches at 11 bases. Trimming at V came to 3 bases and at J to 2 bases, leaving 1 base not matched to a gene. CDR1 SGHAT and CDR2 FQNNGV come from the germline V gene. This CDR3 region has 15 residues. As DNA, the CDR3 is TGTGCCAGCAGCTTTAGCGGGGGGGTCACAGATACGCAGTATTTT. It yields the protein CASSFSGGVTDTQYF.